The clone carrying this T cell receptor beta chain was counted at least ten times. Its antigen remains unidentified. The data stem from a study of metastatic and nonmetastatic thyroid tumors. Turning to the study itself: The study looked at repertoires side by side in blood and in tumor or nodule tissue from malignant and benign thyroid patients. Study observations and caveats: As reported, TCR beta diversity in blood and tumor was significantly higher in malignant thyroid tumors than in benign nodules.

All patients were untreated before thyroid surgery. The V gene's germline CDR1 is MNHNS and CDR2 SASEGT. The germline V and J ends were trimmed by 6 bases and 9 bases, with 18 bases remaining between them. This CDR3 is 14 amino acids long. Study processing details: Researchers built a distant-metastasis classifier for papillary thyroid cancer that drew on CDR3 differences across clinicopathological groups. TCRdb re-called clones from the PCR reads using MiXCR. TCRdb's processing, not the study's, gives the V and J calls here. The sample lists 55,000 to 75,000 clones; more than 15% were seen once. The clonotype was recovered from a female donor with papillary thyroid cancer or a benign thyroid nodule (not recorded which). Some clones in this sample may be carry-over from other donors' samples. The rearrangement links TRBV6-1 to TRBJ2-1; possibly TRBD1 or TRBD2 for D (5 bases each). The sequenced sample was blood. In nucleotides, the CDR3 is TGTGCCAGCAGCCCGGCCGGGACGTGGACTGAGCAGTTCTTC. Its translation: CASSPAGTWTEQFF.